The source of this T cell receptor beta chain is a study of CXCR3-negative and CXCR3-positive naive CD8 T cells. Study results and caveats: For CXCR3-positive naive cells, TRB CDR3s were more hydrophobic than those of CXCR3-negative naive cells.

UMI labels and 5' RACE were used to prepare the TRB cDNA libraries. With the 5' RACE reads reprocessed, TCRdb shows one record per CDR3 protein and no DNA. This repertoire comprises 84,000 or so distinct CDR3 sequences; its ten largest clones make up around 0.62%. In the case of this clonotype: Its cognate antigen is unknown.

Germline CDR1 SNHLY, CDR2 FYNNEI. The CDR3 is 14 residues long. The material sequenced was naive CXCR3+ CD8+ T cells from blood. Subset in this sample: CD45RO-CCR7+CD27+CD95- naive CD8+ T cells expressing CXCR3 (TNR3+). The chain carries TRBV2 and TRBJ2-5; TCRdb calls TRBD2, which cannot be checked without DNA. The TCR comes from a human donor in good health. Some clones in this sample may be carry-over from other donors' samples. The CDR3 region is CASSDSESGETQYF. Based on the CDR3 plus reference TRBV2 and TRBJ2-5, the full variable domain is EPEVTQTPSHQVTQMGQEVILRCVPISNHLYFYWYRQILGQKVEFLVSFYNNEISEKSEIFDDQFSVERPDGSNFTLKIRSTKLEDSAMYFCASSDSESGETQYFGPGTRLLVL.